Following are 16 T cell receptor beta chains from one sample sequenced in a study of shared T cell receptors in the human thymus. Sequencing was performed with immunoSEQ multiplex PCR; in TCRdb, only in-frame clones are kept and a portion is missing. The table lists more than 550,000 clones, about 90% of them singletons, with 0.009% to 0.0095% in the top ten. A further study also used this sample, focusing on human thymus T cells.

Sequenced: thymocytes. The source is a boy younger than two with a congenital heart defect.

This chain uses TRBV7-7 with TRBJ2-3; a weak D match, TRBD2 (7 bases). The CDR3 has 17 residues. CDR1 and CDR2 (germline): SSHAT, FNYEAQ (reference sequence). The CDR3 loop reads CASALIGGHPGYDTQYF. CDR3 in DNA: TGTGCTAGCGCCTTAATCGGGGGGCACCCGGGGTATGATACGCAGTATTTT.

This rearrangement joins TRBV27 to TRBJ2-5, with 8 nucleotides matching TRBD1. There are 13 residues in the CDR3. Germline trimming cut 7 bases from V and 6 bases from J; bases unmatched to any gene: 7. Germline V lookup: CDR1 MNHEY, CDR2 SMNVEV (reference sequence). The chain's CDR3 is CASTGGTGKTQYF. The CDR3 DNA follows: TGTGCCAGCACCGGCGGGACAGGAAAGACCCAGTACTTC.

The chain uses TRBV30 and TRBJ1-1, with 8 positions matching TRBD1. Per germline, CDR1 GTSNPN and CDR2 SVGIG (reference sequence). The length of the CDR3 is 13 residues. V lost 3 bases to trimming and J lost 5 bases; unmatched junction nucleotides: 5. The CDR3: CAWRADRGTEAFF. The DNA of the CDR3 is TGTGCCTGGAGGGCCGACAGGGGTACTGAAGCTTTCTTT.

DNA of the CDR3: TGTGCCAGCAGCGTCGACAGCAACGAAAAACTGTTTTTT. Encoded protein: CASSVDSNEKLFF. V and J are TRBV7-2 and TRBJ1-4, with a possible D match to TRBD1 (5 bases). The CDR3 runs to 13 residues. V was cut by 5 bases and J by 8 bases, with 12 bases left in between. Germline loops: CDR1 SGHTA, CDR2 FQGNSA.

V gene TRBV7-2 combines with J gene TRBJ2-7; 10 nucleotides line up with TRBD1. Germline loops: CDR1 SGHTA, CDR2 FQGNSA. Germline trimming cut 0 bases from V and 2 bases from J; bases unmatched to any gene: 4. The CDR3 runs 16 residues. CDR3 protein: CASSLAFGTGAYEQYF. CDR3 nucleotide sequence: TGTGCCAGCAGCTTAGCTTTTGGGACAGGGGCCTACGAGCAGTACTTC. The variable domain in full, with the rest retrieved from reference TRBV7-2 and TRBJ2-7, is GAGVSQSPSNKVTEKGKDVELRCDPISGHTALYWYRQSLGQGLEFLIYFQGNSAPDKSGLPSDRFSAERTGGSVSTLTIQRTQQEDSAVYLCASSLAFGTGAYEQYFGPGTRLTVT.

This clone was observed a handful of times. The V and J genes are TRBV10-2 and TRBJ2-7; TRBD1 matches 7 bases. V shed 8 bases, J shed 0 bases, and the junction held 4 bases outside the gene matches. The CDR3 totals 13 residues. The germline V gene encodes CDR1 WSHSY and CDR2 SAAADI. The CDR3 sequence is CASHGTDSYEQYF. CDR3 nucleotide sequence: TGCGCCAGCCACGGGACAGACTCCTACGAGCAGTACTTC.

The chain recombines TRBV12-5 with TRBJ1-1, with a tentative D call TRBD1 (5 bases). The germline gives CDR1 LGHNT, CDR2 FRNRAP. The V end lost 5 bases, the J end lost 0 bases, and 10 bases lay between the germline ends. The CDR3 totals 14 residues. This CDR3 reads CASGPPGVNTEAFF. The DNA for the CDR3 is TGTGCTAGTGGTCCCCCGGGGGTGAACACTGAAGCTTTCTTT. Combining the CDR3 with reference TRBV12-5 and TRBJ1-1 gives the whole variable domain DARVTQTPRHKVTEMGQEVTMRCQPILGHNTVFWYRQTMMQGLELLAYFRNRAPLDDSGMPKDRFSAEMPDATLATLKIQPSEPRDSAVYFCASGPPGVNTEAFFGQGTRLTVV.

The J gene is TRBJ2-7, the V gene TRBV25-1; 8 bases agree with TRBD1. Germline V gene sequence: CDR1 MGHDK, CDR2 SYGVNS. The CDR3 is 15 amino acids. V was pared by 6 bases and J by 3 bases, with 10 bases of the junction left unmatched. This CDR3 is CASSQRTGTHYEQYF. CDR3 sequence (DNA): TGTGCCAGCAGCCAAAGGACAGGGACCCACTACGAGCAGTACTTC.

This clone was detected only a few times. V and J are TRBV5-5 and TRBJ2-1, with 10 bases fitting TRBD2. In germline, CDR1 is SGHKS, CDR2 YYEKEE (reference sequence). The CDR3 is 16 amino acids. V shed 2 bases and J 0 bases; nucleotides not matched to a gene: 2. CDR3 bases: TGTGCCAGCAGCTTAGGACTAGCGGACTCCTACAATGAGCAGTTCTTC. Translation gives CASSLGLADSYNEQFF.

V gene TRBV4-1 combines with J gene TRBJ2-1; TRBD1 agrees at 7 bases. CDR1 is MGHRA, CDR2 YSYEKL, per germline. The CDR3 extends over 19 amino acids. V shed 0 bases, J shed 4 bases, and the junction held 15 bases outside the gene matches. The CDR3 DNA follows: TGCGCCAGCAGCCAAGATAAGGGGGCCAGAAGTGGGAATTACAATGAGCAGTTCTTC. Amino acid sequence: CASSQDKGARSGNYNEQFF.

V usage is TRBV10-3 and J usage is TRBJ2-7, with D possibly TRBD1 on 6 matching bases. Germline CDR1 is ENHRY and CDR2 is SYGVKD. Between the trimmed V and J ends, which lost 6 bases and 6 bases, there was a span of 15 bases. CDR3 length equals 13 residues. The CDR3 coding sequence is TGTGCCATCAGAACAGGGAACCCTTTCGAGCAGTACTTC. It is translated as CAIRTGNPFEQYF.

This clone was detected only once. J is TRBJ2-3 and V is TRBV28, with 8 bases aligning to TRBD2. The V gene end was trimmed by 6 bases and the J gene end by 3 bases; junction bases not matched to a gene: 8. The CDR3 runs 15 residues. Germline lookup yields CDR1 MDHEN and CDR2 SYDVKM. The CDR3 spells CASREAERETDTQYF. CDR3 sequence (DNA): TGTGCCAGCAGAGAAGCAGAGCGGGAGACAGATACGCAGTATTTT.

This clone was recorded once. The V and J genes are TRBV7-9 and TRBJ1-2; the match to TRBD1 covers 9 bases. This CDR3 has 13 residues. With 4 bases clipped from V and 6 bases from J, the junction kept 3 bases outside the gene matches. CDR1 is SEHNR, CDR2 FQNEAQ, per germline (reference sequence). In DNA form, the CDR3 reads TGTGCCAGCAGCTCGACAGGGGGGGATGGCTACACCTTC. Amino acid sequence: CASSSTGGDGYTF.

The CDR3 DNA reads TGTGCCAGCAGCTTAGAGTCTCGGGGACAGGGCCGGTACGAGCAGTACTTC. It codes for CASSLESRGQGRYEQYF. V is TRBV7-9 and J is TRBJ2-7, with 9 bases that match TRBD1. CDR3 size: 17 residues. V lost 1 base and J lost 4; bases outside the gene matches: 11. Germline V gives CDR1 SEHNR, CDR2 FQNEAQ (reference sequence).

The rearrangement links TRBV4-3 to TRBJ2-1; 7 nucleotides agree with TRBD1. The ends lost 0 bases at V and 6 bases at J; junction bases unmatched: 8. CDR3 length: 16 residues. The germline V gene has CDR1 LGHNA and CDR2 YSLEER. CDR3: CASSQEGWTGVNEQFF. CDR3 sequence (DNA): TGCGCCAGCAGCCAAGAAGGGTGGACAGGTGTCAATGAGCAGTTCTTC.

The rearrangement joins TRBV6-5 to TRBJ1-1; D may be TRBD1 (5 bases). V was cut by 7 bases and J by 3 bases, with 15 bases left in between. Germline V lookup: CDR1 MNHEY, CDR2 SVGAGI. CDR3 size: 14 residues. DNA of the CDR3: TGTGCCAGCACCAGGAGCAGGGTCGACACTGAAGCTTTCTTT. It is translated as CASTRSRVDTEAFF.